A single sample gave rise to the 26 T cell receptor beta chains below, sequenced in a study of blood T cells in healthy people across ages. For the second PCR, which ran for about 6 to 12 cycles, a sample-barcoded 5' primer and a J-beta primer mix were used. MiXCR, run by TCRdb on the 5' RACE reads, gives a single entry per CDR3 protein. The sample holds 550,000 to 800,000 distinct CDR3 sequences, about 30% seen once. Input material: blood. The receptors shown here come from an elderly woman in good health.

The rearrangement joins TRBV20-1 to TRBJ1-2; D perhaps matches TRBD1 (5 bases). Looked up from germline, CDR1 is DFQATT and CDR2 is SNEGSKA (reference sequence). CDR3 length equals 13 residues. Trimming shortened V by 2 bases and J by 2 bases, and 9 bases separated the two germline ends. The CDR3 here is CSARKGLNYGYTF. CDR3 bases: TGCAGTGCTAGAAAGGGACTGAACTATGGCTACACCTTC.

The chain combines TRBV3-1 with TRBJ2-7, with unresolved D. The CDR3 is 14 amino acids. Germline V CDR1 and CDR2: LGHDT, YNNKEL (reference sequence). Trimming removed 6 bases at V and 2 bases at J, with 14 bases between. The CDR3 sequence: CASRRSDAPYEQYF. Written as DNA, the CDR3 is TGTGCCAGCAGACGTAGTGACGCGCCCTACGAGCAGTACTTC.

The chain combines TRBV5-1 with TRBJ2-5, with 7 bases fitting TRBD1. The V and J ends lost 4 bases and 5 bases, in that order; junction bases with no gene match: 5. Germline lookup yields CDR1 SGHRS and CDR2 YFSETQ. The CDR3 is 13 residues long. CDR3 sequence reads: CASSPPQGETQYF. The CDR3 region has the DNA TGCGCCAGCAGCCCCCCACAGGGGGAGACCCAGTACTTC.

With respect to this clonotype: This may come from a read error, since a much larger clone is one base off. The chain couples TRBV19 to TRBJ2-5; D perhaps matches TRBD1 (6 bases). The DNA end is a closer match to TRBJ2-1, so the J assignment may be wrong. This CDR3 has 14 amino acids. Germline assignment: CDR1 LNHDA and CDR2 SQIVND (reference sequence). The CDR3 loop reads CASSTGMSQETQFF. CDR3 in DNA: TGTGCCTCGAGTACAGGGATGAGCCAAGAGACCCAGTTCTTC.

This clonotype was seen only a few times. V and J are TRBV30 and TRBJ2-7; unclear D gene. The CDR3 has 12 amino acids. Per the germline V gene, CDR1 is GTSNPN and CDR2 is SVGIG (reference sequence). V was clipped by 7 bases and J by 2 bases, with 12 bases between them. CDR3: CASEVLPYEQYF. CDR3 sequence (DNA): TGTGCCTCGGAAGTCCTTCCCTACGAGCAGTACTTC.

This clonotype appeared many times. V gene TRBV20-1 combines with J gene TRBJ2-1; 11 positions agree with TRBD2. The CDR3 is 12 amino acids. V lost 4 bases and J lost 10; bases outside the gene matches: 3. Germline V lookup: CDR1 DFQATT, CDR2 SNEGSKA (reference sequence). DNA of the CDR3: TGCAGTGCTACCAGGACTAGCGGGGAGCAGTTCTTC. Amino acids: CSATRTSGEQFF.

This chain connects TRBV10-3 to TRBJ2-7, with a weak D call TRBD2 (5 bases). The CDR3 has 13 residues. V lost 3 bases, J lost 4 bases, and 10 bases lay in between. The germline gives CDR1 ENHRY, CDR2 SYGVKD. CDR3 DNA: TGTGCCATCAGTGACCAGACTATTTACGAGCAGTACTTC. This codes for CAISDQTIYEQYF.

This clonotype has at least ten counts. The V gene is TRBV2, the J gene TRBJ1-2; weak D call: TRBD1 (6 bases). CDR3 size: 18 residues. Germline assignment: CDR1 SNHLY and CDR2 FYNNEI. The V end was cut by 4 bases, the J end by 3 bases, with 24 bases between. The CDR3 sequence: CASSVKRTGNFLDYGYTF. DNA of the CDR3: TGTGCCAGCAGTGTGAAGAGAACAGGGAATTTCCTCGACTATGGCTACACCTTC.

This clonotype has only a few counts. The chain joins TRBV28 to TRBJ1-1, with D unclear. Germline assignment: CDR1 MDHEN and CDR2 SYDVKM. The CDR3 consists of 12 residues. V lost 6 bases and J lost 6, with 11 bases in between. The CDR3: CASSPMVAEAFF. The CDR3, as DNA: TGTGCCAGCAGCCCGATGGTGGCTGAAGCTTTCTTT. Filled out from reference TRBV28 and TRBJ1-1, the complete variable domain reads DVKVTQSSRYLVKRTGEKVFLECVQDMDHENMFWYRQDPGLGLRLIYFSYDVKMKEKGDIPEGYSVSREKKERFSLILESASTNQTSMYLCASSPMVAEAFFGQGTRLTVV.

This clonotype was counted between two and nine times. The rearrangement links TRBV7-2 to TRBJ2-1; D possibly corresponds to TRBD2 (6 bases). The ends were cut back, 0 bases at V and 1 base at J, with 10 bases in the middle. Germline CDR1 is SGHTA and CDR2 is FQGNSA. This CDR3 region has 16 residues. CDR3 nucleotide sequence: TGTGCCAGCAGCTTAGCTCTTGCGGGATCCTACAATGAGCAGTTCTTC. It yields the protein CASSLALAGSYNEQFF.

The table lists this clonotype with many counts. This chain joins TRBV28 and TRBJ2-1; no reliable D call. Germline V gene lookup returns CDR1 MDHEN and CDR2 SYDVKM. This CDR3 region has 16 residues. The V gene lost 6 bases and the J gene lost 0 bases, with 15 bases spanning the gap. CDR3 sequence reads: CASSPLAVSSYNEQFF. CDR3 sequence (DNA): TGTGCCAGCAGCCCTTTGGCGGTCAGCTCCTACAATGAGCAGTTCTTC.

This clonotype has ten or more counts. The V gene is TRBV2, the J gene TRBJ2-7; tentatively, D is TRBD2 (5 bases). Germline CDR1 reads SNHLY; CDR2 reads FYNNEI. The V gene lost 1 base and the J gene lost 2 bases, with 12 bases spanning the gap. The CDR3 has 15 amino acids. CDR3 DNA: TGTGCCAGCAGTGAAGGCGGGCAACCGCCCTACGAGCAGTACTTC. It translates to CASSEGGQPPYEQYF.

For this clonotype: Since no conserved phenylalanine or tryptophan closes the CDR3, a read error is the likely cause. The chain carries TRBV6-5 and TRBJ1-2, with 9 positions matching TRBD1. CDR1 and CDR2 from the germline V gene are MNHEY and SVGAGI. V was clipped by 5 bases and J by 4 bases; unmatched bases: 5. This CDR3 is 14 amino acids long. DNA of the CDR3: TGTGCCAGCAGTCGGACAGGGGAGGGCTATGGCTACACCGTC. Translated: CASSRTGEGYGYTV.

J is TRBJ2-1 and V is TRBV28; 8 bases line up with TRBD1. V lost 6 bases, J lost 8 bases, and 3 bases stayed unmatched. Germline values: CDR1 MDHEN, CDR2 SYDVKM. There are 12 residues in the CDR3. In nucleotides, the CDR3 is TGTGCCAGCAGAAGGACAGGGTATGAGCAGTTCTTC. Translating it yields CASRRTGYEQFF.

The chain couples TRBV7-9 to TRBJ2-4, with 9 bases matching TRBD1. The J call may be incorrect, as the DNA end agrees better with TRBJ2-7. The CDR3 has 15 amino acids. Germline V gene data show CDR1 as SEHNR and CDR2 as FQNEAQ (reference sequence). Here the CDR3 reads CASSLRGQGNYEQYF. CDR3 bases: TGTGCCAGCAGCTTACGGGGACAGGGCAACTACGAGCAGTACTTC.

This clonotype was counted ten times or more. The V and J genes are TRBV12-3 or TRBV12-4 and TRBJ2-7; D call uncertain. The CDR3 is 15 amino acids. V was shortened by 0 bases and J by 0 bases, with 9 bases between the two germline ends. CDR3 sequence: CASSLALSLSYEQYF. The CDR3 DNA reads TGTGCCAGCAGTTTAGCGTTAAGCCTCTCCTACGAGCAGTACTTC.

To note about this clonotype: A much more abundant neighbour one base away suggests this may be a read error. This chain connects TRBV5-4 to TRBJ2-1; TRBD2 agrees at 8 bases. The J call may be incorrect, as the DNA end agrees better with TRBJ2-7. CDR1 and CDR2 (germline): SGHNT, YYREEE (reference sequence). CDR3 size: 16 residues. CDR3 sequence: CASSRGGTRSHNEQYF. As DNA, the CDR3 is TGTGCCAGCAGCCGGGGCGGGACTAGGTCGCACAATGAGCAGTACTTC.

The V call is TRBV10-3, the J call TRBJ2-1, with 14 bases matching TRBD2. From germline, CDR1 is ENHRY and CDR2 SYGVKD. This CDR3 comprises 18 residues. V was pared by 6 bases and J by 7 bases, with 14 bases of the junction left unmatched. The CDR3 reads CAIREEPGLAGASNEQFF. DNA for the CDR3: TGTGCCATCAGGGAAGAACCGGGACTAGCGGGGGCCTCGAATGAGCAGTTCTTC.

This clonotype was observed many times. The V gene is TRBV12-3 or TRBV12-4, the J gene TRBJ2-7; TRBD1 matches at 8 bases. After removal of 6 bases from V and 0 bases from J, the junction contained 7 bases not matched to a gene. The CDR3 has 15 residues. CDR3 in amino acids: CASSPDRGFSYEQYF. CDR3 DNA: TGTGCCAGCAGCCCCGACAGGGGATTCTCCTACGAGCAGTACTTC.

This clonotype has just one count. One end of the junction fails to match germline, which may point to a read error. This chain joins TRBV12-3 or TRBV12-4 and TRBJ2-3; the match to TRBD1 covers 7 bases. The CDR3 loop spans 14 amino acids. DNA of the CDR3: TGTGCCAGCAGTTCGGGACAGAGAGCAGATATGCAGTATTTT. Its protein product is CASSSGQRADMQYF.

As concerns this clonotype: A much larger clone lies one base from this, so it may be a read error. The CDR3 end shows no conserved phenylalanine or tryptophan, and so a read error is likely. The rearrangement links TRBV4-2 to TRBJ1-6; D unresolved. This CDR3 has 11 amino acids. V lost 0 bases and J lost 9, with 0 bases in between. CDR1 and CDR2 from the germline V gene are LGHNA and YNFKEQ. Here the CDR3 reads CASSQDSPLHI. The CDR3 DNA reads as TGTGCCAGCAGCCAAGATTCACCCCTCCACATT.

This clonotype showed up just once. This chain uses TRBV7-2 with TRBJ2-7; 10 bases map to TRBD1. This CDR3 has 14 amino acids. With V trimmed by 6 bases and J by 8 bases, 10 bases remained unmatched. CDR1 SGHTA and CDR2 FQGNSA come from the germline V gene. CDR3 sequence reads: CASRPGTGVYQQYF. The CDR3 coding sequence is TGTGCCAGCAGACCCGGGACAGGGGTCTATCAGCAGTACTTC.

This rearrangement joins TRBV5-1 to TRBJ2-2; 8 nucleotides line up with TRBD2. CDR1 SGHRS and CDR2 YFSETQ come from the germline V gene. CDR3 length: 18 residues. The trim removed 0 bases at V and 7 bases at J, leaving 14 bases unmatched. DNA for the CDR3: TGCGCCAGCAGCTTGGCGTTTAGCGGGGCTCGCCAGGGCGGGGAGCTGTTTTTT. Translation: CASSLAFSGARQGGELFF.

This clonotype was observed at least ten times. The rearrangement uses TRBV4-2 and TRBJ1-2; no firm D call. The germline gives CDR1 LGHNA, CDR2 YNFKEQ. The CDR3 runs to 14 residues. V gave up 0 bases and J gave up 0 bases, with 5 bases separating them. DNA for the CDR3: TGTGCCAGCAGCCAAGAAGTAGCTAACTATGGCTACACCTTC. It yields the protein CASSQEVANYGYTF.

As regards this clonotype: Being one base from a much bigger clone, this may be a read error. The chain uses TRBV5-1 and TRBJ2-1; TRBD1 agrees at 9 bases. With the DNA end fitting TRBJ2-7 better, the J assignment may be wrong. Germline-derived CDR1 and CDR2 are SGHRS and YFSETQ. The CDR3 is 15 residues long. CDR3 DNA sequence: TGCGCCAGCAGCACCTCCGGGACAGGGTACAATGAGCAGTACTTC. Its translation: CASSTSGTGYNEQYF.

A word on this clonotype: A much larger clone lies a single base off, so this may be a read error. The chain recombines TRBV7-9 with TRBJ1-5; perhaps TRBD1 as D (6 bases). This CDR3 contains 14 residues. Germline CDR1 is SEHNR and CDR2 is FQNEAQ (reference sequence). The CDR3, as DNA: TGTGTCAGCAGCACGCTACAGGGAAATCAGCCCCAGCATTTT. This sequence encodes CVSSTLQGNQPQHF.